This T cell receptor beta chain originates from a study of T cells in tuberculosis. V was clipped by 0 bases and J by 5 bases; unmatched bases: 10. Per germline, CDR1 LGHNA and CDR2 YNFKEQ. The CDR3 extends over 16 amino acids. Here immunoSEQ multiplex PCR was the method, and the copy in TCRdb shows in-frame clones only, minus some. The sample lists tens of thousands of clones; 80% to 95% were seen once. This sample's time point: new active TB diagnosis, blood taken before or within 7 days of starting treatment. Each patient had positive sputum smear microscopy and/or positive culture. The sequences come from PBMCs, collected at tuberculosis diagnosis. The origin of this receptor is an adult with tuberculosis. The chain is built from TRBV4-2 and TRBJ2-7; 7 nucleotides align to TRBD2. DNA of the CDR3: TGTGCCAGCAGCCAAGATTTACAGCGGGGTTCGGACGAGCAGTACTTC. This sequence encodes CASSQDLQRGSDEQYF.